Sequencing of this TCR beta chain was carried out in a study of T cells in Graves' hyperthyroidism and ophthalmopathy (dated by TCRdb to the late 2010s). With regard to the full study: TCR V-J signatures able to tell the groups apart were searched for in a discovery cohort of some 97 patients, of whom about 40 had Graves' ophthalmopathy and about 60 had stable Graves' hyperthyroidism. Prospective prediction of ophthalmopathy was tested in an independent validation cohort consisting of some 20 hyperthyroidism patients and approximately 16 patients who later progressed to ophthalmopathy. The 75 to 100 discovery patients were divided at random into training and test sets in a 7:3 ratio. The study also compared thyroid tissue and blood T-cell repertoires from 6 or 7 Graves' hyperthyroidism patients. Following sampling, methimazole starting at 30 mg daily was given to hyperthyroidism patients, and high-dose intravenous methylprednisolone was given to ophthalmopathy patients. TCR Vbeta CDR3 sequencing of roughly 140 peripheral blood samples (about 45 ophthalmopathy, about 75 hyperthyroidism and 17 progressor patients) is reported in the paper. Points the paper makes about the study in general: During validation, the model predicted progression to ophthalmopathy a median of approximately six months ahead of onset, with 60% to 71% sensitivity and roughly 75% specificity. Most expanded thyroid clonotypes (frequency above 0.001) were also found in blood, which suggests that blood repertoires may mirror thyroid immune responses. Ophthalmopathy was separated from stable hyperthyroidism by a 13 V-J signature model, with about 88% sensitivity and about 81% specificity obtained in cross-validation and 80%/75% obtained in testing. No statistical method was used to set the sample size in advance, and investigators knew the group allocation.

CDR1 and CDR2, looked up from the germline V gene, are SQVTM and ANQGSEA. Inclusive of the bounding cysteine and phenylalanine, the CDR3 is 14 residues long. Kept here is only the CDR3 DNA, which spans 42 bases and is read in frame from base 1. V is shortened by 4 bases, J by 14 bases, and the region joining them spans 21 bases. About this clonotype: Its antigen remains unidentified. No qualities accompany the bases; no much larger clone lies one base away.

Patients with uncontrolled infections, other autoimmune diseases, pregnancy or lactation were excluded. Diagnoses relied on clinical symptoms, serum thyroxine and TRAb, thyroid ultrasound and orbital computed tomography. Total RNA was extracted with Trizol reagent, and quality was checked on an Agilent 2100 Bioanalyzer. The TCR beta CDR3 regions were amplified from the RNA transcripts. The first round of RT-PCR for the TCR CDR3 was performed with the HTBI primer set and the Qiagen OneStep RT-PCR kit. A second multiplex PCR round built the libraries, followed by size selection and purification. The libraries were sequenced on an Illumina HiSeq2000 using paired-end 100 bp reads. The authors processed their data as follows. SOAPnuke was used to process the raw data, with reads discarded if the reads contained adapters or uncalled bases, had a mean Phred below 15, or lacked an exact constant-primer or identifier match. High-quality paired reads were merged using COPE v1.2.5, and each unique nucleotide sequence was defined as a clonotype. Clonotypes were aligned to IMGT TRBV, TRBD and TRBJ reference segments using MiTCR v1.1. Only V-J combinations with frequency above 0.0001, covering about 99% of repertoires, were analysed. A TCS score was defined as the ratio between F50 (clonal expansion) and ExV (chaos), using BLOSUM62-based TCRdist between CDR3 peptides within each V-J. Welch's t-statistics and random forest reduced 500 to 550 V-J features to 10 to 15, which were used in a naive Bayes classifier (R e1071). The Morisita-Horn index was used to measure how similar the thyroid and blood repertoires were. TCRdb's own reprocessing of the public reads used fastp at Q25 and MiXCR and kept productive beta chains. Rows with a matching CDR3 protein are joined into one entry that keeps the most common DNA and genes. The V and J calls follow TCRdb's processing rather than the paper's. The sample has roughly 510,000 distinct CDR3 sequences on record, 40% to 55% of them singletons. The ten most abundant clones make up about 45% of the sample.

The source of this sequence is an adult woman with Graves' disease, either hyperthyroidism or ophthalmopathy (not recorded which). Material: peripheral blood or thyroid tissue (not recorded which). The chain was built from TRBV29-1 and TRBJ1-6; 6 matching bases give a weak D call of TRBD1. CDR3 loop: CSVVWEQGGSALHF. DNA sequence: TGCAGCGTTGTGTGGGAACAGGGCGGATCGGCCCTCCACTTT.